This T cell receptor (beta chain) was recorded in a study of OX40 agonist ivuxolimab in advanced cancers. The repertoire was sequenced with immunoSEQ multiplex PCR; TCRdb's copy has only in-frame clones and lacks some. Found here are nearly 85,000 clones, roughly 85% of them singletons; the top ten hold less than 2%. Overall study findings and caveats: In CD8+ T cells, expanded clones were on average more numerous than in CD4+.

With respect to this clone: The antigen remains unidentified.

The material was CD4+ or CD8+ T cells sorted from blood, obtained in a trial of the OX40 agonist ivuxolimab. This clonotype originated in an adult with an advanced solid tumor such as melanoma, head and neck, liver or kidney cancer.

CDR3 sequence (DNA): TGCGCCAGCAGCCAAGATACGTCGAACACCGGGGAGCTGTTTTTT. It specifies CASSQDTSNTGELFF. The chain employs TRBV4-3 and TRBJ2-2; D gene unclear. From germline, CDR1 is LGHNA and CDR2 YSLEER. The germline V and J ends were trimmed by 0 bases and 0 bases, with 5 bases remaining between them. There are 15 residues in the CDR3.